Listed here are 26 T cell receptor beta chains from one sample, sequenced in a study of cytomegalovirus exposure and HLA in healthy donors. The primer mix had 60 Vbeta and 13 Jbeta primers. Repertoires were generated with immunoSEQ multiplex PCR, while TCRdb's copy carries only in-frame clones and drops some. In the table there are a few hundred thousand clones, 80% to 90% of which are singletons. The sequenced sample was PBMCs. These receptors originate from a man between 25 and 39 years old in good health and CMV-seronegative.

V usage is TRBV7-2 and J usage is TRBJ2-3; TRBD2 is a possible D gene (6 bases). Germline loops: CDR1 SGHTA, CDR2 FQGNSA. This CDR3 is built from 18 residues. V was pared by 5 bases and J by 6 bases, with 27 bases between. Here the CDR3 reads CASSVPPTGLRVSDTQYF. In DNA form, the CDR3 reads TGTGCCAGCAGCGTACCCCCCACCGGACTACGAGTTAGCGATACGCAGTATTTT.

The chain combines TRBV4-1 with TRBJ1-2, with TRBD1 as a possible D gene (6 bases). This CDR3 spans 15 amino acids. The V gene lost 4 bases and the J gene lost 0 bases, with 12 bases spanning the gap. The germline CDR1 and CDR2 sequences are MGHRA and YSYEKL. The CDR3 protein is CASSPGQIANYGYTF. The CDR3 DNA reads TGCGCCAGCAGCCCCGGACAGATAGCTAACTATGGCTACACCTTC.

The CDR3 protein is CASSPSGYTDTQYF. CDR3 DNA sequence: TGCGCCAGCAGCCCGAGCGGGTACACAGATACGCAGTATTTT. V gene TRBV5-1 combines with J gene TRBJ2-3, with D possibly being TRBD2 (6 bases). The CDR3 has 14 amino acids. V lost 4 bases to trimming and J lost 2 bases, with 11 bases between them. The germline gives CDR1 SGHRS, CDR2 YFSETQ.

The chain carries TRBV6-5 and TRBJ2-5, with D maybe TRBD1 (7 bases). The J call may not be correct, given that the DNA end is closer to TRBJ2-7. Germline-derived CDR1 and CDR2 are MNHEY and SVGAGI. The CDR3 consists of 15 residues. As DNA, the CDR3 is TGTGCCAGCAGTTATCAAAGCCAGGGGGGCCTCGAGCAGTACTTC. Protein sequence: CASSYQSQGGLEQYF.

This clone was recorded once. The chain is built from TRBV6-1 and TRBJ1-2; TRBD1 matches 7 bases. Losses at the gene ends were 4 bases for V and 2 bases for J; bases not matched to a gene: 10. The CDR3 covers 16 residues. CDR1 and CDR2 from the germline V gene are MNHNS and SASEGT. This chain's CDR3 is CASSGNYRGLNYGYTF. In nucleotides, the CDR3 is TGTGCCAGCAGTGGAAATTACAGGGGCTTGAACTATGGCTACACCTTC.

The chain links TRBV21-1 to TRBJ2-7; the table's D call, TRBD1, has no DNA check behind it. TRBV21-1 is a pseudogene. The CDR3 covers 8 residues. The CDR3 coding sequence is TGTGCCAGCAGCACAAGGACAGTC. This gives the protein CASSTRTV.

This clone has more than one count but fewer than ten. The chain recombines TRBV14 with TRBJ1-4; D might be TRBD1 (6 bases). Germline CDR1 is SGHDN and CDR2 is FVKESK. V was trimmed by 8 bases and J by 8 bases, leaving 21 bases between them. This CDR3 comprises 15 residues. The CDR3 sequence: CASYDPGHSKEKLFF. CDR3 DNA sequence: TGTGCCAGCTATGACCCGGGACACTCGAAGGAAAAACTGTTTTTT.

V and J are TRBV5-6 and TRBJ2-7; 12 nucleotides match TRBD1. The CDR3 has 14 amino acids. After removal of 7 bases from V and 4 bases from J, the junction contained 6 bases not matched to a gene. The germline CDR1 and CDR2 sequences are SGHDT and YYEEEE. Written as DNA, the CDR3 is TGTGCCAGCTCCGGGGACAGGGGGCTTTACGAGCAGTACTTC. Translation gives CASSGDRGLYEQYF.

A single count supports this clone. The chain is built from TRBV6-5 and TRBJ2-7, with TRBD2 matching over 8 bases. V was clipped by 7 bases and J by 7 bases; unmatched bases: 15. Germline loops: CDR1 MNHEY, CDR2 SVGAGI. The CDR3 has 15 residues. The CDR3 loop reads CASNTFRGGPGEQYF. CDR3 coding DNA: TGTGCCAGCAATACCTTCCGGGGGGGGCCGGGGGAGCAGTACTTC.

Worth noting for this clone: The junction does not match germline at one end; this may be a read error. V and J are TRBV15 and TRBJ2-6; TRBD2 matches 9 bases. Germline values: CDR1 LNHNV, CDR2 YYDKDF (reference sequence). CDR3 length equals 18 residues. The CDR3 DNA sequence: TGTGCCACCAGCAGAGCCCCTAGCGGGGACTCTGGGGCCAGCGTCCTGACTTTC. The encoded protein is CATSRAPSGDSGASVLTF.

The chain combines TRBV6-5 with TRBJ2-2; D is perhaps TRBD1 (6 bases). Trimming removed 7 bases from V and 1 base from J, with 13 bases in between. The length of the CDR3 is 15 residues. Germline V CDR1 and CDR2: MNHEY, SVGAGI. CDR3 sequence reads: CASTHRDQNTGELFF. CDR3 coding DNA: TGTGCCAGCACCCACAGGGACCAGAACACCGGGGAGCTGTTTTTT.

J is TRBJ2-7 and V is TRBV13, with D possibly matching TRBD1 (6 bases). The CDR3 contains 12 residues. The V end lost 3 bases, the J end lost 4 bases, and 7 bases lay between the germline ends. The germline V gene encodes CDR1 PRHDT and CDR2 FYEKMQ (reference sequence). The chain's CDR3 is CASSLGQYEQYF. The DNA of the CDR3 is TGTGCCAGCAGCTTGGGACAATACGAGCAGTACTTC.

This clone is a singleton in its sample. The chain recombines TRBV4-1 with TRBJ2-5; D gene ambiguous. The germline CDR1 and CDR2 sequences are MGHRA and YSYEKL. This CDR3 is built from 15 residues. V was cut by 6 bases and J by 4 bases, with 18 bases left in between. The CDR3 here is CASRLIAGVGETQYF. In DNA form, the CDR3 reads TGCGCCAGCAGATTAATCGCAGGTGTAGGAGAGACCCAGTACTTC.

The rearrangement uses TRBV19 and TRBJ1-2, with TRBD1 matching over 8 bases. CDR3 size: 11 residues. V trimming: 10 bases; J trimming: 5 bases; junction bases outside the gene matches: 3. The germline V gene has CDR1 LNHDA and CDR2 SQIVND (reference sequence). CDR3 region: CATRTGYGYTF. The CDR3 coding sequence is TGTGCCACCCGGACAGGGTATGGCTACACCTTC.

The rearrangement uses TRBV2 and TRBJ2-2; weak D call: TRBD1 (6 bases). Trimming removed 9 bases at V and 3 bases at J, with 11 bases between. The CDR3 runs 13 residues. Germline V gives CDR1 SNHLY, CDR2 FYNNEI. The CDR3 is CARGQSYTGELFF. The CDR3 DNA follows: TGTGCCAGAGGACAGAGCTACACCGGGGAGCTGTTTTTT.

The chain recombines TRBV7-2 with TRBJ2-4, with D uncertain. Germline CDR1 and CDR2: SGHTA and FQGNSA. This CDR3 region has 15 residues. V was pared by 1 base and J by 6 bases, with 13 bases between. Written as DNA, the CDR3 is TGTGCCAGCAGCTTAGACGCTAGTGCACGAAACATTCAGTACTTC. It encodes CASSLDASARNIQYF.

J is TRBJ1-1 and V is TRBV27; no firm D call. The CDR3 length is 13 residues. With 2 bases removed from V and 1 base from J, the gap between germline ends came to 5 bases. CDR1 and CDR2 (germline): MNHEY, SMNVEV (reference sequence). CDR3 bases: TGTGCCAGCAGTTTAAAGAGGAACACTGAAGCTTTCTTT. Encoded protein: CASSLKRNTEAFF.

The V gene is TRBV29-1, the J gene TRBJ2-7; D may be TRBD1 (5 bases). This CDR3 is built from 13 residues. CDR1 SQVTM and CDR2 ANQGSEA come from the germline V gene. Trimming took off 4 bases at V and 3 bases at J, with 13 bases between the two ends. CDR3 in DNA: TGCAGCGTTGCGGATAGTAGGGGCTACGAGCAGTACTTC. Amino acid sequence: CSVADSRGYEQYF.

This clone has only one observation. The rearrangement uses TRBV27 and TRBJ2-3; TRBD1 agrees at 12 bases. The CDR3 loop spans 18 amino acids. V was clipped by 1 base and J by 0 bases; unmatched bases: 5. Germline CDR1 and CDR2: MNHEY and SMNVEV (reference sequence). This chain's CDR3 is CASSLYGTGGRSTDTQYF. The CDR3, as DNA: TGTGCCAGCAGTTTATACGGGACAGGGGGCCGGAGCACAGATACGCAGTATTTT.

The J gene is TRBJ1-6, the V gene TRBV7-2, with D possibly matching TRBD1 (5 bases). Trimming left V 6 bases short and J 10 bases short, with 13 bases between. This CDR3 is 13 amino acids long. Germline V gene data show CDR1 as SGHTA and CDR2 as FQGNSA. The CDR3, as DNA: TGTGCCAGCAGTTTGGGGGGGATCTCACCCCTCCACTTT. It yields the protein CASSLGGISPLHF. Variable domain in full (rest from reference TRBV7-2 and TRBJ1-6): GAGVSQSPSNKVTEKGKDVELRCDPISGHTALYWYRQSLGQGLEFLIYFQGNSAPDKSGLPSDRFSAERTGGSVSTLTIQRTQQEDSAVYLCASSLGGISPLHFGNGTRLTVT.

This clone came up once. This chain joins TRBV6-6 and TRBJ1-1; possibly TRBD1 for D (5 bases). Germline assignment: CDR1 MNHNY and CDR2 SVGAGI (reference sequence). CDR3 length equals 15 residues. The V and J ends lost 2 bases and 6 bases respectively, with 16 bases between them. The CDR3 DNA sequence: TGTGCCAGCAGTTACGTGGGGCTTACCTATTCTGAAGCTTTCTTT. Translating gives CASSYVGLTYSEAFF.

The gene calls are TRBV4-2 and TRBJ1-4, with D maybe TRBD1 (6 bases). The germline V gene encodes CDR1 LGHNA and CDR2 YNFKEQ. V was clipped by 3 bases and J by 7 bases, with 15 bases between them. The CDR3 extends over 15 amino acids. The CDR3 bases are TGTGCCAGCAGCCAGACCGATACAGGGCGTGAAAAACTGTTTTTT. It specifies CASSQTDTGREKLFF.

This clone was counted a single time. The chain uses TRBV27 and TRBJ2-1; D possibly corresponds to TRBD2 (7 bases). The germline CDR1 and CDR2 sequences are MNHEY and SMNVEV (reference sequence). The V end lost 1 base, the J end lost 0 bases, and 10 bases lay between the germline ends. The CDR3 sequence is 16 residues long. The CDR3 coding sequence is TGTGCCAGCAGTTTATATCGGGGGGCCTCCTACAATGAGCAGTTCTTC. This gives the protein CASSLYRGASYNEQFF.

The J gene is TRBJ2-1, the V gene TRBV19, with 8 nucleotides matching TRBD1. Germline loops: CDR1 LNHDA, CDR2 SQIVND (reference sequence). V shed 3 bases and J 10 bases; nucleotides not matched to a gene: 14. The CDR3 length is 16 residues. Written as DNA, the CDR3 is TGTGCCAGTAGTATCCCCCAGGGGGCCGGACCAGGGGAGCAGTTCTTC. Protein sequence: CASSIPQGAGPGEQFF.

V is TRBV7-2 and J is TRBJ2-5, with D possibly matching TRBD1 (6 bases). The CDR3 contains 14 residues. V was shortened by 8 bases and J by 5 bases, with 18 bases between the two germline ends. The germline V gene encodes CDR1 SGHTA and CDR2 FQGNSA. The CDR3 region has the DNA TGTGCCAGCCGTCCGGGGACAAATTGGGAGACCCAGTACTTC. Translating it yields CASRPGTNWETQYF.

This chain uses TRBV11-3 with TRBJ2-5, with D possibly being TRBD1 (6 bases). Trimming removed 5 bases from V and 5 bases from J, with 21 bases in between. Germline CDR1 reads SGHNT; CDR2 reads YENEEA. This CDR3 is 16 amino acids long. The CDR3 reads CASSPGQSLAPETQYF. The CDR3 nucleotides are TGTGCCAGCAGCCCAGGACAGTCTCTAGCCCCGGAGACCCAGTACTTC. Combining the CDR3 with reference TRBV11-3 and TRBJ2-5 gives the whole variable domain EAGVVQSPRYKIIEKKQPVAFWCNPISGHNTLYWYLQNLGQGPELLIRYENEEAVDDSQLPKDRFSAERLKGVDSTLKIQPAELGDSAVYLCASSPGQSLAPETQYFGPGTRLLVL.